The 30 T cell receptor beta chains in this list originate from one sample, sequenced in a study of CD8+ T cells in alopecia areata. Extracted RNA was reverse transcribed into cDNA, the sequencing template. Profiled with immunoSEQ multiplex PCR; TCRdb holds only in-frame clones, not every one. Here the sample spans some 150,000 clones, roughly 52% being singletons. Indicated treatment: oral pan-JAK inhibitor, 5-10 mg twice daily. The material sequenced was CD8+ T cells sorted from blood, taken at week 4, from a patient treated with tofacitinib. Source of these receptors: a human donor with alopecia areata.

The rearrangement uses TRBV4-2 and TRBJ1-1; 10 bases fit TRBD1. From germline, CDR1 is LGHNA and CDR2 YNFKEQ. The junction had 8 bases not matched to a gene; V was cut back by 7 bases and J by 6 bases. The CDR3 has 14 residues. CDR3 bases: TGTGCCAGCACTTGGACAGGGGGAAAGGCTGAAGCTTTCTTT. It yields the protein CASTWTGGKAEAFF.

The chain carries TRBV27 and TRBJ2-5; D gene ambiguous. The CDR3 has 13 amino acids. Germline V lookup: CDR1 MNHEY, CDR2 SMNVEV (reference sequence). Trimming pared 3 bases from V and 5 bases from J, leaving 10 bases between. CDR3 coding DNA: TGTGCCAGCAGTTTGAGTGGAATGGAGACCCAGTACTTC. Protein sequence: CASSLSGMETQYF.

The chain uses TRBV29-1 and TRBJ2-2; 15 nucleotides match TRBD2. Losses at the gene ends were 0 bases for V and 5 bases for J; bases not matched to a gene: 4. This CDR3 has 17 residues. CDR1 is SQVTM and CDR2 is ANQGSEA in the germline V gene. As DNA, the CDR3 is TGCAGCGTTGAAGATCGGACTAGCGGGGGGGCAACCGGGGAGCTGTTTTTT. It specifies CSVEDRTSGGATGELFF.

In its sample, this clone was seen a few times. A far larger clone is a single base away, which makes a read error likely. V gene TRBV4-3 combines with J gene TRBJ2-1; 7 bases agree with TRBD1. The CDR3 contains 15 residues. Per the germline V gene, CDR1 is LGHNA and CDR2 is YSLEER. J was trimmed by 2 bases and V by 5 bases; bases with no gene match: 6. The CDR3 reads CASSLEQGPYNEQFF. As DNA, the CDR3 is TGCGCCAGCAGCTTAGAACAGGGGCCCTACAATGAGCAGTTCTTC.

The rearrangement joins TRBV2 to TRBJ2-3; D is uncertain. With 1 base removed from V and 4 bases from J, the gap between germline ends came to 15 bases. CDR1 and CDR2 from the germline V gene are SNHLY and FYNNEI. The CDR3 has 16 amino acids. The CDR3 DNA reads as TGTGCCAGCAGTGAAGGCATATGGGCCAGGTCAGATACGCAGTATTTT. Translated: CASSEGIWARSDTQYF.

This chain connects TRBV12-5 to TRBJ2-7; TRBD1 agrees at 9 bases. Per germline, CDR1 LGHNT and CDR2 FRNRAP. This CDR3 contains 15 residues. Trimming cost V 6 bases and J 4 bases; bases outside gene matches: 10. The CDR3 protein is CASGRTGGVTYEQYF. The CDR3 DNA is TGTGCTAGTGGCCGCACAGGGGGCGTCACTTACGAGCAGTACTTC.

This clone turned up a few times. V gene TRBV19 combines with J gene TRBJ2-7, with D possibly TRBD2 on 5 matching bases. CDR1 and CDR2 (germline): LNHDA, SQIVND (reference sequence). The CDR3 runs to 12 residues. The V gene lost 5 bases and the J gene lost 4 bases, with 9 bases spanning the gap. The CDR3 loop is CASSPEGYEQYF. CDR3 coding DNA: TGTGCCAGTAGTCCCGAGGGTTACGAGCAGTACTTC.

V and J are TRBV4-1 and TRBJ1-2; 9 positions agree with TRBD1. After removal of 3 bases from V and 1 base from J, the junction contained 9 bases not matched to a gene. Germline CDR1 and CDR2: MGHRA and YSYEKL. The CDR3 covers 17 residues. In nucleotides, the CDR3 is TGCGCCAGCAGCCATTCTCGGGACAGGGCCTATAACTATGGCTACACCTTC. Its protein product is CASSHSRDRAYNYGYTF.

V is TRBV5-6 and J is TRBJ2-7; D gene uncertain. Germline V gene data show CDR1 as SGHDT and CDR2 as YYEEEE. V was clipped by 2 bases and J by 0 bases, with 3 bases between them. The CDR3 covers 12 residues. The CDR3, as DNA: TGTGCCAGCAGCTTTGACTCCTACGAGCAGTACTTC. Encoded protein: CASSFDSYEQYF.

The J gene is TRBJ2-1, the V gene TRBV27; 8 bases match TRBD2. The CDR3 runs 15 residues. After removal of 6 bases from V and 3 bases from J, the junction contained 7 bases not matched to a gene. Germline V gene sequence: CDR1 MNHEY, CDR2 SMNVEV (reference sequence). The CDR3 region has the DNA TGTGCCAGCAGCCCAGTAGCGGGGATCTACAATGAGCAGTTCTTC. It codes for CASSPVAGIYNEQFF.

This clone was seen more than once but under ten times. The chain is built from TRBV10-3 and TRBJ1-1, with 7 bases lining up with TRBD1. Losses at the gene ends were 4 bases for V and 4 bases for J; bases not matched to a gene: 6. CDR3 length equals 14 residues. Germline CDR1 is ENHRY and CDR2 is SYGVKD. DNA of the CDR3: TGTGCCATCAGTGTGACAGGGTCGGGCACTGAAGCTTTCTTT. Translating gives CAISVTGSGTEAFF.

This chain links TRBV5-1 with TRBJ2-1; D ambiguous. V lost 3 bases and J 7 bases, leaving 11 bases between the germline ends. Germline CDR1 is SGHRS and CDR2 is YFSETQ. The CDR3 runs to 13 residues. This CDR3 is CASSSSSGNEQFF. The CDR3 DNA follows: TGCGCCAGCAGCTCCTCTAGTGGGAATGAGCAGTTCTTC.

This sequence joins TRBV29-1 and TRBJ1-1, with D possibly TRBD1 on 6 matching bases. The CDR3 sequence is 15 residues long. Trimming removed 7 bases at V and 0 bases at J, with 18 bases between. Germline CDR1 is SQVTM and CDR2 is ANQGSEA. The CDR3 coding sequence is TGCAGCGCCGACATGGGACACCACATGAACACTGAAGCTTTCTTT. Translated, it gives CSADMGHHMNTEAFF.

The rearrangement links TRBV6-5 to TRBJ2-7; no clear D. V shed 0 bases and J shed 7 bases, with 16 bases lying between them. CDR3 length: 15 amino acids. Germline V gene data show CDR1 as MNHEY and CDR2 as SVGAGI. CDR3 region: CASSYSGESLGEQYF. For the CDR3, the DNA is TGTGCCAGCAGTTACTCAGGAGAATCCCTAGGGGAGCAGTACTTC.

This chain joins TRBV5-1 and TRBJ2-3; D remains unclear. V dropped 0 bases and J dropped 4 bases, with 0 bases sitting between them. This CDR3 is 11 amino acids long. Per germline, CDR1 SGHRS and CDR2 YFSETQ. CDR3 in DNA: TGCGCCAGCAGCTTGGCAGATACGCAGTATTTT. Translating it yields CASSLADTQYF.

V is TRBV13 and J is TRBJ1-3; D not certain. Trimming took off 0 bases at V and 0 bases at J, with 6 bases between the two ends. Germline values: CDR1 PRHDT, CDR2 FYEKMQ (reference sequence). This CDR3 spans 15 amino acids. CDR3 in DNA: TGTGCCAGCAGCTTAGGGATGAGCTCTGGAAACACCATATATTTT. It codes for CASSLGMSSGNTIYF.

The rearrangement joins TRBV7-9 to TRBJ2-5; D may be TRBD1 (5 bases). There are 13 residues in the CDR3. Trimming took off 7 bases at V and 5 bases at J, with 14 bases between the two ends. CDR1 is SEHNR, CDR2 FQNEAQ, per germline (reference sequence). CDR3 loop: CASIPWGDETQYF. The CDR3, as DNA: TGTGCCAGCATCCCCTGGGGCGACGAGACCCAGTACTTC.

This clone has more than one count but fewer than ten. The chain has TRBV7-8 and TRBJ2-2; the match to TRBD1 covers 9 bases. Per the germline V gene, CDR1 is SGHVS and CDR2 is FQNEAQ. This CDR3 is built from 17 residues. V shed 7 bases and J 1 base; nucleotides not matched to a gene: 10. CDR3 sequence reads: CASTIERDRVNTGELFF. The DNA for the CDR3 is TGTGCCAGCACCATCGAACGGGACAGGGTGAACACCGGGGAGCTGTTTTTT.

This clone appeared a few times. The chain couples TRBV6-5 to TRBJ2-1; D remains ambiguous. In germline, CDR1 is MNHEY, CDR2 SVGAGI. This CDR3 is 15 amino acids long. Trimming cost V 2 bases and J 0 bases, with 8 bases left between them. The CDR3 DNA reads TGTGCCAGCAGTTACCAGGATCTCTCCTACAATGAGCAGTTCTTC. Its protein product is CASSYQDLSYNEQFF.

V and J are TRBV27 and TRBJ2-3; the match to TRBD2 covers 14 bases. The germline V gene has CDR1 MNHEY and CDR2 SMNVEV (reference sequence). The CDR3 totals 18 residues. V was clipped by 2 bases and J by 0 bases; unmatched bases: 4. CDR3 amino acids: CASSLGTSGGLSTDTQYF. The CDR3 bases are TGTGCCAGCAGTTTAGGGACTAGCGGGGGCCTTAGCACAGATACGCAGTATTTT.

This clone was seen many times. The V and J genes are TRBV7-9 and TRBJ1-1; D uncertain. CDR3 length equals 14 residues. Between the trimmed V and J ends, which lost 2 bases and 0 bases, there was a span of 7 bases. Germline loops: CDR1 SEHNR, CDR2 FQNEAQ (reference sequence). CDR3 loop: CASSLKQMNTEAFF. CDR3 sequence (DNA): TGTGCCAGCAGCTTAAAACAGATGAACACTGAAGCTTTCTTT.

This clone was seen only a few times. V usage is TRBV4-2 and J usage is TRBJ2-7; either TRBD1 or TRBD2 may supply D (7 bases each). Trimming left V 0 bases short and J 0 bases short, with 12 bases between. This CDR3 is built from 16 residues. From germline, CDR1 is LGHNA and CDR2 YNFKEQ. The CDR3 here is CASSQDRGDSSYEQYF. For the CDR3, the DNA is TGTGCCAGCAGCCAAGATCGGGGGGACAGCTCCTACGAGCAGTACTTC.

This clone was seen a handful of times. The rearrangement uses TRBV19 and TRBJ1-5; 7 bases are a match to TRBD1. Germline CDR1 and CDR2: LNHDA and SQIVND (reference sequence). This CDR3 region has 19 residues. Trimming cost V 5 bases and J 0 bases; bases outside gene matches: 16. The CDR3 sequence is CASSQRGQGEILSNQPQHF. CDR3 coding DNA: TGTGCCAGTAGTCAGAGGGGTCAGGGGGAAATCCTTAGCAATCAGCCCCAGCATTTT.

This clone appeared a single time. The J gene is TRBJ1-1, the V gene TRBV4-3, with D perhaps TRBD1 (6 bases). V lost 0 bases and J 1 base, leaving 12 bases between the germline ends. The length of the CDR3 is 16 residues. Germline V lookup: CDR1 LGHNA, CDR2 YSLEER. As DNA, the CDR3 is TGCGCCAGCAGCCAAGATTGGGAGGGACAGAACACTGAAGCTTTCTTT. Amino acids: CASSQDWEGQNTEAFF.

This chain links TRBV5-6 with TRBJ1-2; possible D gene TRBD1, 5 bases. Germline assignment: CDR1 SGHDT and CDR2 YYEEEE. V was cut by 4 bases and J by 4 bases, with 11 bases left in between. The CDR3 contains 13 residues. Here the CDR3 reads CASSILDSYGYTF. CDR3 nucleotide sequence: TGTGCCAGCAGCATCTTAGACAGCTATGGCTACACCTTC.

This clone was picked up a small number of times. The rearrangement uses TRBV7-9 and TRBJ2-3, with D unclear. Germline CDR1 SEHNR, CDR2 FQNEAQ (reference sequence). V was shortened by 0 bases and J by 0 bases, with 4 bases between the two germline ends. This CDR3 comprises 14 residues. Here the CDR3 DNA reads TGTGCCAGCAGCTTAGCCCAGAGCACAGATACGCAGTATTTT. As protein: CASSLAQSTDTQYF.

This rearrangement joins TRBV9 to TRBJ2-7; either TRBD1 or TRBD2 may supply D (5 bases each). CDR1 SGDLS and CDR2 YYNGEE come from the germline V gene. V was cut by 4 bases and J by 2 bases, with 13 bases left in between. The CDR3 spans 14 residues. CDR3 sequence reads: CASSPRGYPYEQYF. The CDR3 DNA is TGTGCCAGCAGCCCGAGGGGTTATCCCTACGAGCAGTACTTC.

V and J are TRBV30 and TRBJ2-1; unclear D gene. Between the trimmed V and J ends, which lost 0 bases and 7 bases, there was a span of 13 bases. The CDR3 length is 14 residues. The germline V gene encodes CDR1 GTSNPN and CDR2 SVGIG (reference sequence). In DNA, the CDR3 is TGTGCCTGGAGTGTAGAGGCTAGTTGGAATGAGCAGTTCTTC. Translating it yields CAWSVEASWNEQFF.

This clone was picked up one time. The chain combines TRBV30 with TRBJ2-7; D not resolved. Germline V CDR1 and CDR2: GTSNPN, SVGIG (reference sequence). V was pared by 2 bases and J by 5 bases, with 7 bases between. This CDR3 contains 11 residues. The CDR3 bases are TGTGCCTGGAGTCTTAACCACGAGCAGTACTTC. Translating gives CAWSLNHEQYF.

V usage is TRBV29-1 and J usage is TRBJ1-1; D uncertain. The CDR3 runs 12 residues. The germline V gene encodes CDR1 SQVTM and CDR2 ANQGSEA. The V end was cut by 5 bases, the J end by 0 bases, with 7 bases between. The CDR3 DNA follows: TGCAGCGTTAGGGATATGAACACTGAAGCTTTCTTT. Encoded protein: CSVRDMNTEAFF.